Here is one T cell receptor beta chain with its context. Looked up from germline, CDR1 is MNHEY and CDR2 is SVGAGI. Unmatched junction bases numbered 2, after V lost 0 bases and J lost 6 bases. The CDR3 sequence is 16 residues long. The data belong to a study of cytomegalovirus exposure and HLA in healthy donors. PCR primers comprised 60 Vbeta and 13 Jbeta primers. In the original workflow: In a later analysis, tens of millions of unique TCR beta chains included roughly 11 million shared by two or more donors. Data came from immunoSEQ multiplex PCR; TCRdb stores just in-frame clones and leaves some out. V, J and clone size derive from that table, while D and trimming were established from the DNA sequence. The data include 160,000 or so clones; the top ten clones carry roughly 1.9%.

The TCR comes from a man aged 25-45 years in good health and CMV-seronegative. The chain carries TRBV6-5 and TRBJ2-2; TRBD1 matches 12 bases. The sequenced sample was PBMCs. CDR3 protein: CASSYSGTGGPGELFF. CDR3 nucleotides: TGTGCCAGCAGTTACTCAGGGACAGGGGGCCCCGGGGAGCTGTTTTTT.